This T cell receptor (beta chain) is drawn from a study of technical replicates of blood from several donors. Assay: immunoSEQ multiplex PCR; the TCRdb copy retains only in-frame clones and omits some. The table lists under 80,000 clones, around 94% of them singletons. The source material was T cells isolated from PBMCs. This TCR came from a human donor in good health.

CDR3 protein: CATSRDTPGEKLFF. CDR3 nucleotide sequence: TGTGCCACCAGCAGAGATACGCCAGGCGAAAAACTGTTTTTT. The chain is built from TRBV15 and TRBJ1-4, with D unresolved. This CDR3 region has 14 residues. The germline V and J ends were trimmed by 0 bases and 8 bases, with 10 bases remaining between them. Germline CDR1 and CDR2: LNHNV and YYDKDF (reference sequence).